These 12 T cell receptor beta chains share one sample of origin, sequenced in a study of liver allograft versus peripheral blood T cells. Study-level background: The authors compared T cell receptor repertoires in transplanted livers with recipients' peripheral blood repertoires.

TCRdb passed the reads through MiXCR, listing each CDR3 protein once. Of thousands of distinct CDR3 sequences in the sample, just over 14% were seen once. These receptors originate from a human patient who had a liver transplant. Some T cells may possibly be graft donor cells.

A few counts support this clonotype. The rearrangement joins TRBV7-9 to TRBJ1-2; 7 nucleotides match TRBD1. There are 14 residues in the CDR3. CDR1 is SEHNR and CDR2 is FQNEAQ in the germline V gene (reference sequence). V lost 0 bases to trimming and J lost 5 bases; unmatched junction nucleotides: 3. The CDR3 DNA is TGTGCCAGCAGCTTAGCGGTGGGACAGTATGGCTACACCTTC. Its translation is CASSLAVGQYGYTF. The variable domain in full, completed from reference TRBV7-9 and TRBJ1-2, reads DTGVSQNPRHKITKRGQNVTFRCDPISEHNRLYWYRQTLGQGPEFLTYFQNEAQLEKSRLLSDRFSAERPKGSFSTLEIQRTEQGDSAMYLCASSLAVGQYGYTFGSGTRLTVV.

By frequency in the sample, this clonotype is medium-sized. The V and J genes are TRBV11-2 and TRBJ1-1; D gene ambiguous. The CDR3 contains 11 residues. Between the trimmed V and J ends, which lost 3 bases and 1 base, there was a span of 0 bases. CDR1 SGHAT and CDR2 FQNNGV come from the germline V gene. For the CDR3, the DNA is TGTGCCAGCAGCTTGAACACTGAAGCTTTCTTT. Translated, it gives CASSLNTEAFF.

This clonotype was observed at least ten times. This chain links TRBV7-9 with TRBJ1-3, with 9 positions matching TRBD1. Trimming took 4 bases from V and 2 from J; bases not matched to a gene: 6. Germline V gene data show CDR1 as SEHNR and CDR2 as FQNEAQ (reference sequence). CDR3 length equals 16 residues. The CDR3 coding sequence is TGTGCCAGCAGCTCCGGGACAGGGCGCCCTGGAAACACCATATATTTT. This codes for CASSSGTGRPGNTIYF.

The chain is built from TRBV25-1 and TRBJ1-2; perhaps TRBD1 as D (5 bases). This CDR3 region has 13 residues. The V gene lost 8 bases and the J gene lost 8 bases, with 18 bases spanning the gap. Germline values: CDR1 MGHDK, CDR2 SYGVNS. CDR3: CASEWGGGVGYTF. CDR3 in DNA: TGTGCCAGCGAGTGGGGGGGAGGGGTCGGCTACACCTTC.

This clonotype has more than one count but fewer than ten. This chain connects TRBV12-3 or TRBV12-4 to TRBJ1-2, with unresolved D. V was clipped by 5 bases and J by 7 bases, with 17 bases between them. The CDR3 length is 14 residues. In DNA, the CDR3 is TGTGCCAGCAGTCCCCGTTCTGCACGTAGTGGCTACACCTTC. As protein: CASSPRSARSGYTF.

This clonotype was observed a few times. The chain joins TRBV20-1 to TRBJ1-6, with D perhaps TRBD1 (5 bases). V shed 0 bases and J shed 9 bases, with 21 bases lying between them. The CDR3 has 17 amino acids. From germline, CDR1 is DFQATT and CDR2 SNEGSKA (reference sequence). The DNA of the CDR3 is TGCAGTGCTAGAGAGAACAGTAGGGACTCCCGGACTTCACCCCTCCACTTT. Translated: CSARENSRDSRTSPLHF.

This clonotype is deemed medium-sized. This sequence joins TRBV29-1 and TRBJ1-2; D remains unclear. This CDR3 has 15 residues. The V gene lost 7 bases and the J gene lost 5 bases, with 23 bases spanning the gap. Germline V gene sequence: CDR1 SQVTM, CDR2 ANQGSEA. CDR3 protein: CSAQPAGTGRYGYTF. CDR3 DNA: TGCAGCGCTCAACCGGCGGGCACGGGAAGGTATGGCTACACCTTC.

This clonotype was recorded many times. This rearrangement joins TRBV27 to TRBJ1-6, with D perhaps matching TRBD1 (5 bases). Looked up from germline, CDR1 is MNHEY and CDR2 is SMNVEV (reference sequence). V lost 5 bases and J lost 9, with 11 bases in between. The CDR3 covers 13 residues. In nucleotides, the CDR3 is TGTGCCAGCAGTGAGGGGATTGGTTCACCCCTCCACTTT. Its protein product is CASSEGIGSPLHF.

This clonotype was counted a few times. V usage is TRBV10-3 and J usage is TRBJ2-3; 10 bases are shared with TRBD2. The CDR3 runs 17 residues. The J segment lost 0 bases and the V segment lost 6 bases, leaving 9 bases of the junction unmatched. The germline V gene encodes CDR1 ENHRY and CDR2 SYGVKD. The CDR3 DNA reads TGTGCCATCAGAATAAGCGGGGGGGCGCTTAGCACAGATACGCAGTATTTT. It codes for CAIRISGGALSTDTQYF.

This clonotype was detected ten times or more. The rearrangement uses TRBV20-1 and TRBJ2-7; tentative D call: TRBD2 (6 bases). Germline V gene lookup returns CDR1 DFQATT and CDR2 SNEGSKA (reference sequence). The germline V and J ends were trimmed by 0 bases and 1 base, with 16 bases remaining between them. This CDR3 comprises 16 residues. The CDR3 here is CSARDPGLRASYEQYF. DNA for the CDR3: TGCAGTGCTAGAGATCCCGGACTAAGAGCGTCCTACGAGCAGTACTTC.

This clonotype was detected ten times or more. J is TRBJ2-7 and V is TRBV27; 7 bases are shared with TRBD1. The CDR3 extends over 13 amino acids. The ends lost 9 bases at V and 0 bases at J; junction bases unmatched: 5. Germline-derived CDR1 and CDR2 are MNHEY and SMNVEV (reference sequence). CDR3 coding DNA: TGTGCCAGTGGACAGGCGGCCTCCTACGAGCAGTACTTC. Translation gives CASGQAASYEQYF.

On this clonotype itself: This clone may be a read error of a much larger clone one base away. V and J are TRBV5-6 and TRBJ1-6, with D possibly matching TRBD1 (6 bases). The CDR3 is made up of 13 amino acids. CDR1 is SGHDT and CDR2 is YYEEEE in the germline V gene. CDR3 DNA: TGTGTCAGCAGCCCCTTCAGGGGAGGGACCCTCCACTTT. Protein: CVSSPFRGGTLHF.